The TCR beta chain under discussion was sequenced for a study of technical replicates of blood from several donors. The CDR3 is made up of 15 amino acids. Germline assignment: CDR1 SSHAT and CDR2 FNYEAQ (reference sequence). V was shortened by 1 base and J by 1 base, with 10 bases between the two germline ends. Profiled with immunoSEQ multiplex PCR; TCRdb holds only in-frame clones, not every one. The sample includes roughly 57,000 clones, roughly 95% seen only once; the top ten take around 3.2%. The chain employs TRBV7-7 and TRBJ1-1; no firm D call. Sequencing used PBMCs. The receptor comes from a human donor in good health. Some clones in this sample may be carry-over from other donors' samples. The CDR3 reads CASSLDRTANTEAFF. CDR3 bases: TGTGCCAGCAGCTTAGATCGAACAGCGAACACTGAAGCTTTCTTT.